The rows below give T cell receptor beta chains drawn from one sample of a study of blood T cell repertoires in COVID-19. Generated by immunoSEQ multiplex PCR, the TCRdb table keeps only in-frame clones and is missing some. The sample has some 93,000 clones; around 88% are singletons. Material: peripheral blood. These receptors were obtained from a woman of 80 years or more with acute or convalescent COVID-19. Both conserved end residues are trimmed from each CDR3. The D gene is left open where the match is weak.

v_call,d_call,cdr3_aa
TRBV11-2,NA,ASRPRGGGSPLH
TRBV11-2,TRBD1,ASSLGPGTGGMDEQF
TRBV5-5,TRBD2,ASSRTGGNTGELF
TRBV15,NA,ATSTGYNQPQH
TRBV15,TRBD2,ATSPSGVTGELF
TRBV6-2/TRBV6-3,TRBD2,ASSYHLTGGYNEQF
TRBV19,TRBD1,ASSGRQGNQPQH
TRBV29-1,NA,SVPGQLSTPL
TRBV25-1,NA,ASKDIHSSPLH
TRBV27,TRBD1,ASSFGTANTEAF
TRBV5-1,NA,ASSPQVNTGELF
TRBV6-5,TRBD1,ASSFPQGAHGYGYT
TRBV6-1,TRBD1,ASSESGQGGDTQY
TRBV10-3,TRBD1,AISESTGGSQPQH
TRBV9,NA,ASSGTIGPQH
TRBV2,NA,ASSDRRASDTQY
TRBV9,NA,ASSLNRQFSGANVLT
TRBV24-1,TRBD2,ATSDLWGLDTGELF
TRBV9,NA,ASSVAGGGYT
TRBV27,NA,ASSSISWAKGPSYEQY
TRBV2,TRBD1,ASSEPGQPLGRGNTIY
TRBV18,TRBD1,ASSPRTPGQGASSYNSPLH
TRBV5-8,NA,ASSGVQGFYEQY
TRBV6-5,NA,ASNHPEGTNSPLH
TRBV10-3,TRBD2,AIRAGGPNYEQY
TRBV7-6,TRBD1,ASSVGQGGSYEQY
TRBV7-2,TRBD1,ASSIRQGSVEKLF
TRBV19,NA,ASTLGGISYQPQH
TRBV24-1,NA,ATRDSSNYGYT
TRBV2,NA,ASSYRVADQPQH
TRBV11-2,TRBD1,ASSLWTGTAHEQY
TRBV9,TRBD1,ASSPLSRTGDDGYT
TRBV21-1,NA,ASSKGVGLAGGETQY
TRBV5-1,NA,ASSFTGYTYEQY
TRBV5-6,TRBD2,ASSLPKRGGYNEQF
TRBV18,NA,ASSPRRDFYGYT
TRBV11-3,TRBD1,ASSPGQGRTGELF
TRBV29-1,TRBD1,SVEQGDEKLF
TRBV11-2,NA,ASSLVFSAGELF
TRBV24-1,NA,ATSGGAGGQYEQY
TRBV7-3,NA,ASSLAAHPGNTIY
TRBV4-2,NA,ASSRAGDLSGNTIY
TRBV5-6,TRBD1,ASSLVGQGSSGYT
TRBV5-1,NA,ASSIQTPNTGELF
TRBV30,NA,AWRILGYEQY
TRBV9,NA,ASSEEWGRAHTDTQY
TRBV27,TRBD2,ATTSLRLAKANEQF
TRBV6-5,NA,ASIFGEHYGYT
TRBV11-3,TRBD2,ASSQTSGGSETQY
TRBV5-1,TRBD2,ASSLAGSGGTDTQY
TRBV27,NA,ASSPPLEQNEQY
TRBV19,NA,ASSIQGTDTQY
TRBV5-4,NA,ASSFGGPGGIYNSPLH
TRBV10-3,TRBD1,AINRQGRNWSSYNEQF